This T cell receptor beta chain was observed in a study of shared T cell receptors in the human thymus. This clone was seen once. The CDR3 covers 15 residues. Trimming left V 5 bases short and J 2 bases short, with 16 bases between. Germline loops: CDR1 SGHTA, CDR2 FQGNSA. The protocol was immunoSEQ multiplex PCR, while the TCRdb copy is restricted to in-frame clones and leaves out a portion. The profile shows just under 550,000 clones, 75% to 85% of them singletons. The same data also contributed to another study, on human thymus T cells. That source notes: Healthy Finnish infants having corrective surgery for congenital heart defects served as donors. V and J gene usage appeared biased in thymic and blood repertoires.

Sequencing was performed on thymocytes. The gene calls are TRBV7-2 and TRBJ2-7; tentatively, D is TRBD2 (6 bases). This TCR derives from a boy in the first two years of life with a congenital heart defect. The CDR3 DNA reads TGTGCCAGCAGCATCCCGGACTACGCGGCCTACGAGCAGTACTTC. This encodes CASSIPDYAAYEQYF.